A selection of T cell receptor beta chains follows, all from one sample in a study of cytomegalovirus exposure and HLA in healthy donors. The assay was immunoSEQ multiplex PCR, and TCRdb's table has in-frame clones only and misses some. The sample lists some 170,000 clones, roughly 82% occurring once. Sequencing used PBMCs. These receptor sequences come from a man aged 45-65 years in good health and CMV-seropositive. Each CDR3 is given with its conserved first and last residue. The order of the fields is J gene, clone size, V gene, D gene, CDR3 protein, CDR3 DNA. The D gene is left open where the match is weak. The size of a clone is reported for some rows only, either as once, few or many, or as a class for expanded clones.

>TRBJ1-2|.|TRBV19|.
CASSEDSRYGYTF
TGTGCCAGTAGTGAAGACAGTCGCTATGGCTACACCTTC
>TRBJ2-1|.|TRBV6-5|.
CASSYDLGQFF
TGTGCCAGCAGTTACGATCTCGGTCAGTTCTTC
>TRBJ2-1|.|TRBV30|.
CACREDRDPYNEQFF
TGTGCCTGTAGAGAGGACCGGGATCCCTACAATGAGCAGTTCTTC
>TRBJ2-7|once|TRBV11-3|.
CASSTGSRHEQYF
TGTGCCAGCAGTACGGGGTCGAGACACGAGCAGTACTTC
>TRBJ2-7|.|TRBV7-9|TRBD1
CASSLAQRQGIDEQYF
TGTGCCAGCAGCTTAGCGCAACGACAGGGGATCGACGAGCAGTACTTC
>TRBJ2-7|.|TRBV15|TRBD2
CATSSSGRGYEQYF
TGTGCCACCAGCAGCAGCGGGAGGGGGTACGAGCAGTACTTC
>TRBJ1-2|.|TRBV2|TRBD1
CASSGGQAGGYTF
TGTGCCAGCAGTGGGGGACAGGCGGGGGGCTACACCTTC
>TRBJ2-3|once|TRBV11-2|TRBD2
CASSLGLAGYTDTQYF
TGTGCCAGCAGCCTCGGACTAGCGGGGTACACAGATACGCAGTATTTT
>TRBJ2-7|.|TRBV28|.
CASSPVTGLIYEQYF
TGTGCCAGCAGCCCCGTCACAGGGCTAATCTACGAGCAGTACTTC
>TRBJ1-1|.|TRBV5-1|.
CASSLDLNTEAFF
TGCGCCAGCAGCTTGGATCTAAACACTGAAGCTTTCTTT
>TRBJ1-5|.|TRBV27|TRBD1
CASSPFGTGVSNQPQHF
TGTGCCAGCAGTCCATTTGGGACAGGGGTGAGCAATCAGCCCCAGCATTTT
>TRBJ1-3|.|TRBV28|.
CASIESSGNTIYF
TGTGCCAGCATAGAGAGCTCTGGAAACACCATATATTTT
>TRBJ2-7|.|TRBV14|TRBD2
CASSQGTSGLISYEQYF
TGTGCCAGCAGCCAAGGCACTAGCGGTCTTATCTCCTACGAGCAGTACTTC
>TRBJ1-2|.|TRBV9|.
CASSESVASGYTF
TGTGCCAGCAGCGAGTCAGTCGCCAGTGGCTACACCTTC
>TRBJ1-1|once|TRBV5-4|.
CASSRDLEGEAFF
TGTGCCAGCAGCCGGGATCTAGAAGGGGAAGCTTTCTTT
>TRBJ2-7|once|TRBV11-2|TRBD1
CASSRDPGQGAGGQYF
TGTGCCAGCAGCCGGGATCCGGGACAGGGGGCTGGAGGGCAGTACTTC
>TRBJ2-7|.|TRBV6-1|.
CASSERTEIYEQYF
TGTGCCAGCAGTGAAAGGACAGAGATCTACGAGCAGTACTTC
>TRBJ2-7|.|TRBV5-1|.
CASSLDRGEQYF
TGCGCCAGCAGCTTGGACCGAGGGGAGCAGTACTTC
>TRBJ2-7|.|TRBV6-5|TRBD1
CASSTTGGSYEQYF
TGTGCCAGCTCTACGACAGGGGGGTCCTACGAGCAGTACTTC
>TRBJ2-4|.|TRBV7-9|.
CASSLALQGSIQYF
TGTGCCAGCAGCTTAGCGCTGCAGGGATCAATTCAGTACTTC
>TRBJ1-1|.|TRBV6-1|TRBD1
CASRRDRGLAFF
TGTGCCAGCAGACGAGACAGGGGGTTAGCTTTCTTT
>TRBJ1-4|.|TRBV28|.
CASSQQLTNEKLFF
TGTGCCAGTTCACAGCAGCTAACTAATGAAAAACTGTTTTTT
>TRBJ2-2|.|TRBV7-5|.
CASSLYNTGELFF
TGTGCCAGCAGCTTATATAACACCGGGGAGCTGTTTTTT
>TRBJ1-4|.|TRBV28|.
CASSLSGGGEKLFF
TGTGCCAGCAGTTTATCGGGCGGCGGGGAAAAACTGTTTTTT
>TRBJ1-1|.|TRBV18|.
CASSPRQTNPGNTEAFF
TGTGCCAGCTCACCACGGCAGACAAACCCAGGAAACACTGAAGCTTTCTTT
>TRBJ2-5|.|TRBV5-1|TRBD2
CASSTSGGQAETQYF
TGCGCCAGCTCGACTAGCGGGGGGCAGGCGGAGACCCAGTACTTC
>TRBJ2-7|.|TRBV18|TRBD1
CASSPGTGNYEQYF
TGTGCCAGCTCACCCGGGACAGGGAATTACGAGCAGTACTTC
>TRBJ1-2|once|TRBV10-3|TRBD1
CAISRAGGPSGYTF
TGTGCCATCAGTCGAGCAGGGGGTCCGTCTGGCTACACCTTC
>TRBJ2-3|.|TRBV11-3|.
CASSLGTRGSTDTQYF
TGTGCCAGCAGCTTAGGTACTAGAGGTAGCACAGATACGCAGTATTTT
>TRBJ1-4|.|TRBV4-2|.
CASSQARGFAAVRATNEKLFF
TGTGCCAGCAGCCAAGCACGGGGATTTGCCGCCGTAAGGGCAACTAATGAAAAACTGTTTTTT
>TRBJ2-7|.|TRBV9|TRBD2
CASSAGLAGGQREQYF
TGTGCCAGCAGCGCGGGACTAGCGGGGGGGCAGAGAGAGCAGTACTTC
>TRBJ2-7|.|TRBV29-1|TRBD1
CSVEGGTGADSEQYF
TGCAGCGTTGAAGGGGGGACAGGGGCGGACTCCGAGCAGTACTTC
>TRBJ1-5|.|TRBV19|.
CASTLWGDGNQPQHF
TGTGCCAGTACCTTATGGGGGGACGGAAATCAGCCCCAGCATTTT
>TRBJ1-2|.|TRBV5-5|TRBD1
CASSPWQGANYGYTF
TGTGCCAGCAGCCCCTGGCAGGGGGCCAACTATGGCTACACCTTC
>TRBJ1-1|.|TRBV5-4|.
CASSLSVNTEAFF
TGTGCCAGCAGCTTGTCGGTGAACACTGAAGCTTTCTTT
>TRBJ2-4|.|TRBV28|.
CASNGAYGANIQYF
TGTGCCAGCAATGGGGCGTACGGTGCGAACATTCAGTACTTC
>TRBJ2-1|.|TRBV19|.
CASSKEGMVVPNEQFF
TGTGCCAGTAGCAAGGAGGGTATGGTAGTACCCAATGAGCAGTTCTTC
>TRBJ2-7|.|TRBV5-1|.
CASSLDSHNSYEQYF
TGCGCCAGCAGCTTGGACAGCCATAATTCCTACGAGCAGTACTTC
>TRBJ2-7|.|TRBV4-2|TRBD2
CASSQDLLAGDEQYF
TGTGCCAGCAGCCAAGATTTACTAGCGGGAGACGAGCAGTACTTC
>TRBJ1-1|few|TRBV29-1|.
CSVITGFTEAFF
TGCAGCGTTATTACAGGGTTCACTGAAGCTTTCTTT
>TRBJ1-4|.|TRBV28|.
CASRPEWRREKLFF
TGTGCCAGCAGGCCGGAGTGGCGGAGGGAAAAACTGTTTTTT
>TRBJ2-5|.|TRBV6-5|TRBD2
CASSYAGRGEQYF
TGTGCCAGCAGTTACGCAGGGAGGGGTGAGCAGTACTTC